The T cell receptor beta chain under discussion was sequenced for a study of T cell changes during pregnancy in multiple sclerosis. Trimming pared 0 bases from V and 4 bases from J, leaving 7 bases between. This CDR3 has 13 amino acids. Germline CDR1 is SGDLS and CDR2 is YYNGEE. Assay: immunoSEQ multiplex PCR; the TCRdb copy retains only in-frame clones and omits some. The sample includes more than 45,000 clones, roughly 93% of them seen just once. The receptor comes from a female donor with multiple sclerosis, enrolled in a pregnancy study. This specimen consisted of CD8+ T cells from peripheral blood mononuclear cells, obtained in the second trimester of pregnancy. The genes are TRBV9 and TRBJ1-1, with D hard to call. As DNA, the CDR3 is TGTGCCAGCAGCGTAGCGGGAAGCACTGAAGCTTTCTTT. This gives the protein CASSVAGSTEAFF.